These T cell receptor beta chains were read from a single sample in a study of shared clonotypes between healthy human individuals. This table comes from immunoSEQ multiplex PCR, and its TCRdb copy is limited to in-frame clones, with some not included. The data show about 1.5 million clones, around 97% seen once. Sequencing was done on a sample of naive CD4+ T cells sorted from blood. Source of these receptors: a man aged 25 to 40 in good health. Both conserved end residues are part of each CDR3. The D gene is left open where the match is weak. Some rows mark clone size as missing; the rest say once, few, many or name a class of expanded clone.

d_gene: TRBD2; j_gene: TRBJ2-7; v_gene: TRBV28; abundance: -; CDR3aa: CASSLIAGGRDEQYF; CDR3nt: TGTGCCAGCAGTCTCATAGCGGGAGGAAGGGACGAGCAGTACTTC
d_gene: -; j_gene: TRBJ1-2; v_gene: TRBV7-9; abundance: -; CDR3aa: CASTVPSRNYGYTF; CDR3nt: TGTGCCAGCACCGTCCCCAGCCGTAACTATGGCTACACCTTC
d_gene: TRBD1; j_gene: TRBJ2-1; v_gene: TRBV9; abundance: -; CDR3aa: CASSVANRGQGEQFF; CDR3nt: TGTGCCAGCAGCGTAGCTAACAGGGGTCAGGGTGAGCAGTTCTTC
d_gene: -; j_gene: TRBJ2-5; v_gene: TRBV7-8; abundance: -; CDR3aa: CASSPTRETQYF; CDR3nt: TGTGCCAGCAGCCCCACCCGGGAGACCCAGTACTTC
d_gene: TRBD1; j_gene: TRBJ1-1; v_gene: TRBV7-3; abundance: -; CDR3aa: CASSFGTGLEAFF; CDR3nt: TGTGCCAGCAGCTTCGGGACAGGCCTTGAAGCTTTCTTT
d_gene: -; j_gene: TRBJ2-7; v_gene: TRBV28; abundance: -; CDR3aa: CASLGDSSYEQYF; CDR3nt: TGTGCCAGCTTAGGGGATAGCTCCTACGAGCAGTACTTC
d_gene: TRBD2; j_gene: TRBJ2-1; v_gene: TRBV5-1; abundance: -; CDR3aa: CASSPNPLGEGEQFF; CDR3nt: TGCGCCAGCAGCCCGAACCCACTAGGGGAGGGTGAGCAGTTCTTC
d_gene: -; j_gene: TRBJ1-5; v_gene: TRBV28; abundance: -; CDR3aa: CASSIKGFRNQPQHF; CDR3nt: TGTGCCAGCAGTATAAAGGGGTTTCGCAATCAGCCCCAGCATTTT
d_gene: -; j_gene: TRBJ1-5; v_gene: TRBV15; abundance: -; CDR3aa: CATSRQGNNQPQHF; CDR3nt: TGTGCCACCAGCAGGCAGGGCAACAATCAGCCCCAGCATTTT
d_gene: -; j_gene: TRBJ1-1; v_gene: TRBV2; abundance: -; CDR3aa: CASSEGTEAFF; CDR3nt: TGTGCCAGCAGTGAAGGGACTGAAGCTTTCTTT
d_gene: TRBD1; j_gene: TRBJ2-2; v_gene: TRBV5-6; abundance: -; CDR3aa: CASSQRQGAGTGELFF; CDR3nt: TGTGCCAGCAGCCAGCGACAGGGGGCAGGCACCGGGGAGCTGTTTTTT
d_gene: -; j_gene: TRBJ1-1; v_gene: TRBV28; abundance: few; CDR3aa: CASSSDGMNTEAFF; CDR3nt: TGTGCCAGCAGTTCCGACGGCATGAACACTGAAGCTTTCTTT
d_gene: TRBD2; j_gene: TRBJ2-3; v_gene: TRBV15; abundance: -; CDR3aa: CATTVAGGPADTQYF; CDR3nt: TGTGCCACCACCGTAGCGGGAGGGCCGGCAGATACGCAGTATTTT
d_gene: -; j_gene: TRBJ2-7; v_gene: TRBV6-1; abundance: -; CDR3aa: CASSVRESYEQYF; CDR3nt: TGTGCCAGCAGTGTCCGGGAATCCTACGAGCAGTACTTC